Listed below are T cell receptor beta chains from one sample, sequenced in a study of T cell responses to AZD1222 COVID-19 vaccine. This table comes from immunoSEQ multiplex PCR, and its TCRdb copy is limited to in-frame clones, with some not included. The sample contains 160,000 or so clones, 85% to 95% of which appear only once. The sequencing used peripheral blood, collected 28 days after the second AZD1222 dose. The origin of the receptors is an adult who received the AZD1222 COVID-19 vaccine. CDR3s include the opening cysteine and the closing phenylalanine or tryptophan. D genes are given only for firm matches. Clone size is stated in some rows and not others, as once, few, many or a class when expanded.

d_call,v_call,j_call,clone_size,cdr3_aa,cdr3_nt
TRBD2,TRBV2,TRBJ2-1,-,CASNPGGASWFGNEQFF,TGTGCCAGCAATCCCGGGGGGGCGTCATGGTTTGGCAATGAGCAGTTCTTC
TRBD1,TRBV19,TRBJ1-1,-,CASSIGTPGGGTEAFF,TGTGCCAGTAGTATCGGGACCCCAGGGGGGGGGACTGAAGCTTTCTTT
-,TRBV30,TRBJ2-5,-,CAWSGGYAETQYF,TGTGCCTGGAGTGGAGGGTATGCAGAGACCCAGTACTTC
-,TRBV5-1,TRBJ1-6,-,CASSLATGVGYNSPLHF,TGCGCCAGCAGCTTGGCCACGGGGGTAGGATATAATTCACCCCTCCACTTT
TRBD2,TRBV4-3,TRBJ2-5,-,CASSQDSGRAETQYF,TGCGCCAGCAGCCAAGACAGCGGGAGAGCGGAGACCCAGTACTTC
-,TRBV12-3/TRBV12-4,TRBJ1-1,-,CASSSRGNEAFF,TGTGCCAGCAGCTCTCGGGGGAATGAAGCTTTCTTT
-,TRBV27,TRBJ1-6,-,CASSLRTPGSYNSPLHF,TGTGCCAGCAGTTTACGGACCCCGGGCTCCTATAATTCACCCCTCCACTTT
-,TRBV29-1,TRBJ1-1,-,CSVGGILNTEAFF,TGCAGCGTTGGGGGGATATTGAACACTGAAGCTTTCTTT
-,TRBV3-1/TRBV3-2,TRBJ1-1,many,CASRETGITEAFF,TGTGCCAGCAGGGAAACAGGGATCACTGAAGCTTTCTTT
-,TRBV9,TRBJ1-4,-,CASSVSKSNEKLFF,TGTGCCAGCAGCGTAAGCAAGTCTAATGAAAAACTGTTTTTT
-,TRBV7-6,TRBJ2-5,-,CASSLVGQETQYF,TGTGCCAGCAGCCTCGTAGGCCAAGAGACCCAGTACTTC
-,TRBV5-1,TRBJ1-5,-,CASSLGDGQPQHF,TGCGCCAGCAGCTTGGGAGATGGTCAGCCCCAGCATTTT
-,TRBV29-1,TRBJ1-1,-,CSVYPGHRGGTEAFF,TGCAGCGTATACCCGGGACACCGAGGGGGAACTGAAGCTTTCTTT
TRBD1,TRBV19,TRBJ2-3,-,CASSIGTAGGTDTQYF,TGTGCCAGTAGTATAGGAACCGCAGGGGGTACAGATACGCAGTATTTT
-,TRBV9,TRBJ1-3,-,CASSGTSGNTIYF,TGTGCCAGCAGCGGGACCTCTGGAAACACCATATATTTT
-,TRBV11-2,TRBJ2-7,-,CASSLEGYEQYF,TGTGCCAGCAGCTTAGAGGGCTACGAGCAGTACTTC
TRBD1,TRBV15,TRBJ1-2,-,CATSREGQGPSNYGYTF,TGTGCCACCAGCAGAGAGGGACAGGGCCCTTCTAACTATGGCTACACCTTC
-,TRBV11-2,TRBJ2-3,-,CASGTSNTDTQYF,TGTGCCAGTGGGACTTCTAACACAGATACGCAGTATTTT
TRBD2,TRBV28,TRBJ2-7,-,CASSSTSGRTYEQYF,TGTGCCAGCAGTTCGACTAGCGGGAGGACCTACGAGCAGTACTTC
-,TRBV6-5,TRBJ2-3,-,CASSYSGADHTDTQYF,TGTGCCAGCAGTTACTCGGGAGCGGACCACACAGATACGCAGTATTTT
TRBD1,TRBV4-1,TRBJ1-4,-,CASSRDDRGLFF,TGCGCCAGCAGCCGAGACGACAGGGGCCTGTTTTTT
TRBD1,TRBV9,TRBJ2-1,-,CASSAEPGTGRYEQFF,TGTGCCAGCAGCGCCGAGCCCGGGACAGGGAGGTATGAGCAGTTCTTC